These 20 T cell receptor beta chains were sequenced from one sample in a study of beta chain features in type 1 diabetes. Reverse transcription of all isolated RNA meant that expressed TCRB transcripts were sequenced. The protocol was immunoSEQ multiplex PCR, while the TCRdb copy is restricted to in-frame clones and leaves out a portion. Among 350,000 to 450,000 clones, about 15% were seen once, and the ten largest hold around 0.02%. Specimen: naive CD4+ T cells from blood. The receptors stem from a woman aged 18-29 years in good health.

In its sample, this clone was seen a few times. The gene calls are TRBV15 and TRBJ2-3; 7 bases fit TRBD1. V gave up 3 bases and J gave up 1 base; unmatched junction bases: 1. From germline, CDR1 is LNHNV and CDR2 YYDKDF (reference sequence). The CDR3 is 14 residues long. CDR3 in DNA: TGTGCCACCAGCAGTGGGACAGGCACAGATACGCAGTATTTT. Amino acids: CATSSGTGTDTQYF. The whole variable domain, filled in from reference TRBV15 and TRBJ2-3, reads DAMVIQNPRYQVTQFGKPVTLSCSQTLNHNVMYWYQQKSSQAPKLLFHYYDKDFNNEADTPDNFQSRRPNTSFCFLDIRSPGLGDTAMYLCATSSGTGTDTQYFGPGTRLTVL.

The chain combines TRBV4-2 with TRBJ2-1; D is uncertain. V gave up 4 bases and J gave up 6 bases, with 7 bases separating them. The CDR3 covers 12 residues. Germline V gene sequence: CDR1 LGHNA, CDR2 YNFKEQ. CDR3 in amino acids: CASSLTRNEQFF. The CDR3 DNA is TGTGCCAGCAGCCTGACTCGCAATGAGCAGTTCTTC.

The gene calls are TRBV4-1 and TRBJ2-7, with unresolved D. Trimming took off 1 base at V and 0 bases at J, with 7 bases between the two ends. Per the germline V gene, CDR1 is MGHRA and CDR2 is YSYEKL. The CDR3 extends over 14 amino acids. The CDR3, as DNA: TGCGCCAGCAGCCAAGTTGCTAGCTCCTACGAGCAGTACTTC. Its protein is CASSQVASSYEQYF.

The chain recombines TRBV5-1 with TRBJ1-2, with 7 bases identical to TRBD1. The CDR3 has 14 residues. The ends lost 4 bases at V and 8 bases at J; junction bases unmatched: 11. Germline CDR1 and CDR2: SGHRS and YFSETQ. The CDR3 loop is CASSEQGLGRGYTF. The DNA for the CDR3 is TGCGCCAGCAGCGAACAGGGGTTGGGACGAGGCTACACCTTC.

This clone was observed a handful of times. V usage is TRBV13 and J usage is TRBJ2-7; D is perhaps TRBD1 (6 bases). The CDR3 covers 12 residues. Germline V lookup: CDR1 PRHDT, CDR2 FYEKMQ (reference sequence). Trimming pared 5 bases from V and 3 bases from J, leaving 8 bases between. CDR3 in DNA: TGTGCCAGCAGCCGGGACAACTACGAGCAGTACTTC. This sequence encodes CASSRDNYEQYF.

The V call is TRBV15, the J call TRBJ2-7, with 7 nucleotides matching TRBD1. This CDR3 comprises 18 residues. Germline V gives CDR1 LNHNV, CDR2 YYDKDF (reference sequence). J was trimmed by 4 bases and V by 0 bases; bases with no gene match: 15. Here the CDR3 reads CATSRDQIIRDSSYEQYF. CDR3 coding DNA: TGTGCCACCAGCAGAGACCAGATCATCCGGGACAGCTCTTACGAGCAGTACTTC. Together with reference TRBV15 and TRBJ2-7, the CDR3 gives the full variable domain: DAMVIQNPRYQVTQFGKPVTLSCSQTLNHNVMYWYQQKSSQAPKLLFHYYDKDFNNEADTPDNFQSRRPNTSFCFLDIRSPGLGDTAMYLCATSRDQIIRDSSYEQYFGPGTRLTVT.

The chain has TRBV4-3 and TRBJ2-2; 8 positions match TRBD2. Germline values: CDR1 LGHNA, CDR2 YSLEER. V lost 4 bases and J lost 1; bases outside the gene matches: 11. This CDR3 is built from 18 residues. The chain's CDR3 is CASSRSSPGLVNTGELFF. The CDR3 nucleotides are TGCGCCAGCAGCCGATCATCACCGGGACTAGTGAACACCGGGGAGCTGTTTTTT.

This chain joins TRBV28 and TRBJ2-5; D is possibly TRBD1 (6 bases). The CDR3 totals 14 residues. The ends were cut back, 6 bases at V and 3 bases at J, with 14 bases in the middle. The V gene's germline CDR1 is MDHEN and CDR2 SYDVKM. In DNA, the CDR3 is TGTGCCAGCAGGATGGCAGGGGCCAAAGAGACCCAGTACTTC. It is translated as CASRMAGAKETQYF.

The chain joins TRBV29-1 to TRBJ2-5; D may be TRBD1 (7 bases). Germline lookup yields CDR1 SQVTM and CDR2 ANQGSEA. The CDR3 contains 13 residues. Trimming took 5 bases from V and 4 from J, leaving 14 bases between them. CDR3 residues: CSVQEGAGETQYF. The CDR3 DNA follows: TGCAGCGTTCAGGAGGGGGCGGGAGAGACCCAGTACTTC.

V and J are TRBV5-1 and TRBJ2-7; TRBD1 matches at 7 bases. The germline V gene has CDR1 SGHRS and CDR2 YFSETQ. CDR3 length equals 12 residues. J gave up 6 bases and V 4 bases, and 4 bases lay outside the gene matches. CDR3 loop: CASSLRQGEQYF. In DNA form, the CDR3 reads TGCGCCAGCAGCCTCAGACAGGGCGAGCAGTACTTC.

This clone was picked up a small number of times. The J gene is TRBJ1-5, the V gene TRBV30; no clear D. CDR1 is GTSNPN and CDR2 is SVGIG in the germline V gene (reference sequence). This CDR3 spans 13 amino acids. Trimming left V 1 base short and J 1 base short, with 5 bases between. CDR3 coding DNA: TGTGCCTGGAGTGATCAGAGCAATCAGCCCCAGCATTTT. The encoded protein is CAWSDQSNQPQHF.

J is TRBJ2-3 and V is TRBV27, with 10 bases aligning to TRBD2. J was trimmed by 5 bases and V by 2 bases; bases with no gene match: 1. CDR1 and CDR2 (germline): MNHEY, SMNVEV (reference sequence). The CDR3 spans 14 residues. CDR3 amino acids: CASSLLAGVDTQYF. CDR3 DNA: TGTGCCAGCAGTTTACTAGCGGGAGTAGATACGCAGTATTTT.

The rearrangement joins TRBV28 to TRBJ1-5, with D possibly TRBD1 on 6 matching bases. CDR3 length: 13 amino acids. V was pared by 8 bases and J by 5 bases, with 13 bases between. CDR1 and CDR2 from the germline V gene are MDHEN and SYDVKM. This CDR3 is CASGMQGYQPQHF. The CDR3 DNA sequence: TGTGCCAGCGGGATGCAGGGGTATCAGCCCCAGCATTTT.

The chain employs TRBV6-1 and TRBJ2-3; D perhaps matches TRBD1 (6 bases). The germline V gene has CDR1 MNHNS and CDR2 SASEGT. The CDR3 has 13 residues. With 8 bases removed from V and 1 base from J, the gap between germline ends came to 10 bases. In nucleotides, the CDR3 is TGTGCCAGCGGTAGACAGGGCACAGATACGCAGTATTTT. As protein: CASGRQGTDTQYF.

CDR3 amino acids: CASRGGLAERYEQYF. CDR3 in DNA: TGTGCCAGCAGAGGCGGTCTAGCGGAGCGGTACGAGCAGTACTTC. The chain carries TRBV28 and TRBJ2-7; 7 bases line up with TRBD2. Per germline, CDR1 MDHEN and CDR2 SYDVKM. This CDR3 contains 15 residues. Unmatched junction bases numbered 12, after V lost 6 bases and J lost 4 bases.

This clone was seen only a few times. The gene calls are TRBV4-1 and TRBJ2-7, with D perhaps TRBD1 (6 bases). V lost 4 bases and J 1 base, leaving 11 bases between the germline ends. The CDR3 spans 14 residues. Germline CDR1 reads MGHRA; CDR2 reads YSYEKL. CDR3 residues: CASSRPGHSYEQYF. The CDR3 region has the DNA TGCGCCAGCAGCCGGCCGGGACATTCCTACGAGCAGTACTTC.

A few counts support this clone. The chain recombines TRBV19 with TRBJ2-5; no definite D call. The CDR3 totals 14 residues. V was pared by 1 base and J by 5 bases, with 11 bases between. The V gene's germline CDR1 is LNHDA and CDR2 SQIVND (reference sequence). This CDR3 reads CASSIVSGPETQYF. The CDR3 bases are TGTGCCAGTAGTATAGTTTCGGGTCCCGAGACCCAGTACTTC.

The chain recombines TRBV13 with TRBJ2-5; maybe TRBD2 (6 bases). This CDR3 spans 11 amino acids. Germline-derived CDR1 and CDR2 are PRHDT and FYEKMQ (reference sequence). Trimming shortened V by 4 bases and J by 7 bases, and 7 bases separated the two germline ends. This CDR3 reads CASSSRGTQYF. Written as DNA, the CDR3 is TGTGCCAGCAGCTCGCGGGGGACCCAGTACTTC. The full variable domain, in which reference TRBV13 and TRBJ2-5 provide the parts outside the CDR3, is AAGVIQSPRHLIKEKRETATLKCYPIPRHDTVYWYQQGPGQDPQFLISFYEKMQSDKGSIPDRFSAQQFSDYHSELNMSSLELGDSALYFCASSSRGTQYFGPGTRLLVL.

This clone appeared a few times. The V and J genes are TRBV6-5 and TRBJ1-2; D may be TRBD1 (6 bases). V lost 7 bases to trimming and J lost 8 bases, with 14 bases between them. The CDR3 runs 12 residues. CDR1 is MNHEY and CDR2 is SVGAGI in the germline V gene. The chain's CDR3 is CASKRDRGGYTF. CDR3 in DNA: TGTGCCAGCAAGCGGGATAGGGGGGGCTACACCTTC.

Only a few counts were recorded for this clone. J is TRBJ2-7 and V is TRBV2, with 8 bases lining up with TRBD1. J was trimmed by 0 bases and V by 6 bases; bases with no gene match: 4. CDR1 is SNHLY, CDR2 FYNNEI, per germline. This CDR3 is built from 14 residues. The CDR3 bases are TGTGCCAGCAGACGACAGGGGAGCTCCTACGAGCAGTACTTC. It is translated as CASRRQGSSYEQYF.